The 20 T cell receptor beta chains in this list originate from one sample, sequenced in a study of radiation and T cells in renal cell carcinoma (TCRdb year 2020). Reading the label with the study, this specimen's time point is: blood 2 weeks post-SBRT. The sample's treatment or condition label is to be understood as: 15 Gy SBRT to primary tumor, nephrectomy 4 weeks later. The receptor library was made with the immunoSEQ multiplex PCR assay. Imported from immuneACCESS, the table was reduced by TCRdb to in-frame sequences with V and J called. These copies leave out some clones; in studies compared against another copy, an unresolved V gene accounts for under half, and the cause of the remainder is not known. The sample includes 100,000 to 150,000 clones, with more than 75% observed a single time. The ten largest clonotypes hold more than 5% of the sample. This specimen consisted of blood, obtained from a patient whose treatment included radiotherapy and nephrectomy. The receptors shown here come from a woman between 65 and 79 years old with renal cell carcinoma.

The table lists this clone with a count of one. This chain uses TRBV30 with TRBJ1-2; 8 bases align to TRBD1. This CDR3 contains 15 residues. Germline assignment: CDR1 GTSNPN and CDR2 SVGIG (reference sequence). V shed 2 bases, J shed 2 bases, and the junction held 7 bases outside the gene matches. Written as DNA, the CDR3 is TGTGCCTGGAGTCCGGCGGGGACAGGAAACTATGGCTACACCTTC. Its translation is CAWSPAGTGNYGYTF.

V usage is TRBV28 and J usage is TRBJ2-7, with D perhaps matching TRBD1 (5 bases). V lost 5 bases and J 0 bases, leaving 14 bases between the germline ends. The CDR3 consists of 15 residues. Looked up from germline, CDR1 is MDHEN and CDR2 is SYDVKM. DNA of the CDR3: TGTGCCAGCAGTCAAACAGGATTCTACTCCTACGAGCAGTACTTC. Translation: CASSQTGFYSYEQYF.

The sample holds a few counts of this clone. This sample includes further DNA sequences coding for the same CDR3. The chain carries TRBV6-6 and TRBJ1-2, with 9 bases aligning to TRBD1. V lost 7 bases, J lost 2 bases, and 5 bases stayed unmatched. The germline V gene encodes CDR1 MNHNY and CDR2 SVGAGI (reference sequence). The CDR3 length is 14 residues. CDR3 residues: CASTPGQGNYGYTF. The CDR3 nucleotides read TGTGCCAGCACCCCGGGACAGGGAAACTATGGCTACACCTTC.

This sequence joins TRBV12-5 and TRBJ2-1; TRBD2 agrees at 10 bases. The CDR3 sequence is 16 residues long. The germline V gene has CDR1 LGHNT and CDR2 FRNRAP. J was trimmed by 4 bases and V by 0 bases; bases with no gene match: 3. This chain's CDR3 is CASGLVLAGKYNEQFF. CDR3 bases: TGTGCTAGTGGTTTGGTACTAGCGGGGAAATACAATGAGCAGTTCTTC.

The chain uses TRBV11-3 and TRBJ1-1; a possible D gene is TRBD1 (5 bases). Germline-derived CDR1 and CDR2 are SGHNT and YENEEA. The germline V and J ends were trimmed by 1 base and 4 bases, with 10 bases remaining between them. The CDR3 consists of 14 residues. The CDR3 here is CASSLGGEGTEAFF. CDR3 coding DNA: TGTGCCAGCAGCTTAGGGGGGGAAGGCACTGAAGCTTTCTTT.

The chain uses TRBV5-1 and TRBJ2-7, with D tentatively TRBD2 (5 bases). V lost 4 bases to trimming and J lost 4 bases, with 15 bases between them. The germline gives CDR1 SGHRS, CDR2 YFSETQ. This CDR3 comprises 14 residues. The CDR3 spells CASSPPGIGYEQYF. The CDR3 nucleotides read TGCGCCAGCAGCCCCCCGGGGATTGGGTACGAGCAGTACTTC.

The chain couples TRBV10-3 to TRBJ1-3; D ambiguous. Trimming shortened V by 4 bases and J by 0 bases, and 7 bases separated the two germline ends. This CDR3 region has 14 residues. The germline gives CDR1 ENHRY, CDR2 SYGVKD. This CDR3 reads CAISGTASGNTIYF. CDR3 nucleotides: TGTGCCATCAGTGGCACAGCCTCTGGAAACACCATATATTTT.

The chain couples TRBV6-5 to TRBJ1-1; perhaps TRBD1 as D (5 bases). The CDR3 runs 13 residues. The V end was cut by 4 bases, the J end by 5 bases, with 11 bases between. The germline gives CDR1 MNHEY, CDR2 SVGAGI. This chain's CDR3 is CASSWSGNTEAFF. Written as DNA, the CDR3 is TGTGCCAGCAGTTGGTCAGGGAATACTGAAGCTTTCTTT.

The chain couples TRBV4-3 to TRBJ1-1; no clear D. V lost 4 bases to trimming and J lost 2 bases, with 8 bases between them. Germline values: CDR1 LGHNA, CDR2 YSLEER. This CDR3 region has 13 residues. As DNA, the CDR3 is TGCGCCAGCAGCCCCGACACCAACACTGAAGCTTTCTTT. Residues: CASSPDTNTEAFF.

V usage is TRBV4-3 and J usage is TRBJ1-5; 9 bases agree with TRBD1. The germline V gene has CDR1 LGHNA and CDR2 YSLEER. This CDR3 region has 18 residues. V shed 0 bases, J shed 1 base, and the junction held 7 bases outside the gene matches. The CDR3 DNA reads TGCGCCAGCAGCCAAGATTTACCCGGGACAGGGAGCAATCAGCCCCAGCATTTT. This translates into CASSQDLPGTGSNQPQHF.

A note on this clone: Relative to the germline gene, one junction end is altered; a read error may explain this. The V and J genes are TRBV28 and TRBJ2-1; D may be TRBD1 (5 bases). The CDR3 has 14 amino acids. Germline V lookup: CDR1 MDHEN, CDR2 SYDVKM. The chain's CDR3 is CASTQGQGVRISVF. CDR3 DNA sequence: TGTGCCAGCACGCAAGGGCAGGGCGTTAGAATTTCGGTCTTC.

This chain joins TRBV5-1 and TRBJ1-5; a possible D gene is TRBD1 (5 bases). The CDR3 totals 15 residues. Germline loops: CDR1 SGHRS, CDR2 YFSETQ. V was shortened by 0 bases and J by 5 bases, with 12 bases between the two germline ends. The CDR3 here is CASSLAGLVDQPQHF. DNA for the CDR3: TGCGCCAGCAGCTTGGCAGGGTTGGTAGATCAGCCCCAGCATTTT.

This chain joins TRBV18 and TRBJ1-5; possibly TRBD1 for D (5 bases). Germline lookup yields CDR1 KGHSH and CDR2 LQKENI. The CDR3 has 15 residues. Deletions cut 3 bases from V and 3 bases from J, with 12 bases between. In nucleotides, the CDR3 is TGTGCCAGCTCACCTGGGCAGGGAGACAATCAGCCCCAGCATTTT. Amino acids: CASSPGQGDNQPQHF.

The chain joins TRBV5-1 to TRBJ2-6, with no clear D. CDR1 is SGHRS, CDR2 YFSETQ, per germline. The CDR3 loop spans 19 amino acids. V gave up 6 bases and J gave up 0 bases, with 22 bases separating them. The CDR3 nucleotides read TGCGCCAGCACCCAATTAAACTGGGGTGCTAACTCTGGGGCCAACGTCCTGACTTTC. Translated, it gives CASTQLNWGANSGANVLTF.

V usage is TRBV2 and J usage is TRBJ1-6; D gene unclear. The V end lost 1 base, the J end lost 10 bases, and 20 bases lay between the germline ends. CDR3 length: 17 amino acids. Germline V gene data show CDR1 as SNHLY and CDR2 as FYNNEI. For the CDR3, the DNA is TGTGCCAGCAGTGAAGTTAGGGTCTCGGCTTATGGGTCACCCCTCCACTTT. It yields the protein CASSEVRVSAYGSPLHF. Variable domain in full (rest from reference TRBV2 and TRBJ1-6): EPEVTQTPSHQVTQMGQEVILRCVPISNHLYFYWYRQILGQKVEFLVSFYNNEISEKSEIFDDQFSVERPDGSNFTLKIRSTKLEDSAMYFCASSEVRVSAYGSPLHFGNGTRLTVT.

The chain is built from TRBV5-1 and TRBJ2-7, with a tentative D call TRBD1 (5 bases). The CDR3 is made up of 14 amino acids. Looked up from germline, CDR1 is SGHRS and CDR2 is YFSETQ. V lost 0 bases to trimming and J lost 5 bases, with 12 bases between them. In DNA form, the CDR3 reads TGCGCCAGCAGCTTGGAGGCAGGGTCCCACGAGCAGTACTTC. Protein: CASSLEAGSHEQYF.

CDR3: CASSFLAGNTGELFF. CDR3 sequence (DNA): TGTGCCAGCAGCTTCTTAGCGGGGAACACCGGGGAGCTGTTTTTT. This rearrangement joins TRBV7-8 to TRBJ2-2; 7 nucleotides agree with TRBD2. This CDR3 spans 15 amino acids. V was clipped by 3 bases and J by 1 base; unmatched bases: 2. The germline V gene encodes CDR1 SGHVS and CDR2 FQNEAQ.

The CDR3 spells CASKAGWVLPPFF. CDR3 sequence (DNA): TGTGCCAGCAAGGCCGGGTGGGTCCTTCCCCCATTCTTC. The chain combines TRBV7-2 with TRBJ2-1; unclear D gene. From germline, CDR1 is SGHTA and CDR2 FQGNSA. This CDR3 spans 13 amino acids. The V and J ends lost 7 bases and 16 bases respectively, with 23 bases between them.

The chain links TRBV7-2 to TRBJ1-2; D is possibly TRBD1 (6 bases). Per the germline V gene, CDR1 is SGHTA and CDR2 is FQGNSA. Trimming removed 1 base at V and 1 base at J, with 10 bases between. This CDR3 contains 15 residues. This CDR3 is CASSLGGRLNYGYTF. The CDR3 nucleotides read TGTGCCAGCAGCTTAGGGGGGCGCCTTAACTATGGCTACACCTTC.

The gene calls are TRBV7-3 and TRBJ2-3, with D possibly being TRBD2 (5 bases). This CDR3 comprises 14 residues. The V and J ends lost 6 bases and 1 base respectively, with 11 bases between them. CDR1 and CDR2 from the germline V gene are SGHTA and FQGTGA. The CDR3, as DNA: TGTGCCAGCAGTAAGGACGGGGGCACAGATACGCAGTATTTT. Translation gives CASSKDGGTDTQYF.